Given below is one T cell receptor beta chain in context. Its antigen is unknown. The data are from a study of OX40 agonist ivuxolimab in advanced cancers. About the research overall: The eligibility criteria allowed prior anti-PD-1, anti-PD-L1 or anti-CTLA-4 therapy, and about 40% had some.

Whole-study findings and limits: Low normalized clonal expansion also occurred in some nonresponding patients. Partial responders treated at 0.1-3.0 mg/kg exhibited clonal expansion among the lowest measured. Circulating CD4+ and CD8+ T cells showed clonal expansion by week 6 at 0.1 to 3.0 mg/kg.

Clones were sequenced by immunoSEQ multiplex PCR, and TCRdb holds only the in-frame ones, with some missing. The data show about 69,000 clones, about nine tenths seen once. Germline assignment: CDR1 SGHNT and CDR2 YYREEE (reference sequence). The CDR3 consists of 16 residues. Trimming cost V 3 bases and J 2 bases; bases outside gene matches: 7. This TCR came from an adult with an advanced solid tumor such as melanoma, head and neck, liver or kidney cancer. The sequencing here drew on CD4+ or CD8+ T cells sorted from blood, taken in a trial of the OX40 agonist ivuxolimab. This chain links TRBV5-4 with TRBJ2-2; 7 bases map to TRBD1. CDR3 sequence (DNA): TGTGCCAGCAGCTCAAACCGGGACAGCAACACCGGGGAGCTGTTTTTT. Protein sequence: CASSSNRDSNTGELFF.